This TCR beta chain is from a study of blood T cell repertoires in COVID-19. Method: immunoSEQ multiplex PCR; TCRdb's copy keeps in-frame clones and lacks some. Of around 160,000 clones in the sample, 75% to 90% are singletons; the top ten hold 10% to 15%. The CDR3 spans 11 residues. Looked up from germline, CDR1 is MDHEN and CDR2 is SYDVKM. Trimming shortened V by 6 bases and J by 15 bases, and 15 bases separated the two germline ends. All enrollees were about 18 to 100 years old and from fewer than 25 US areas. Recovered status in Cohort 3 required two negative PCRs, clearance, or symptom resolution.

Sequenced sample: PBMCs or T cells enriched from blood (not recorded which). The chain couples TRBV28 to TRBJ1-5; a weak D match, TRBD1 (5 bases). This sequence originates from a woman aged 60-75 years who had recovered from COVID-19. The CDR3: CASSRGHPVHF. In nucleotides, the CDR3 is TGTGCCAGCAGCCGAGGACACCCGGTGCATTTT.